These 30 T cell receptor beta chains came from one sample sequenced in a study of blood T cell repertoires in COVID-19. This table comes from immunoSEQ multiplex PCR, and its TCRdb copy is limited to in-frame clones, with some not included. The sample lists roughly 100,000 clones; roughly 80% were seen once. Material: peripheral blood. The receptors derive from a man between 60 and 70 years old with acute or convalescent COVID-19.

Concerning this clone itself: Other DNA sequences in this specimen translate into the identical CDR3. This chain uses TRBV5-1 with TRBJ1-2; TRBD1 matches at 9 bases. Unmatched junction bases numbered 6, after V lost 4 bases and J lost 8 bases. Germline V gene sequence: CDR1 SGHRS, CDR2 YFSETQ. The length of the CDR3 is 13 residues. The CDR3 sequence is CASSPDRGDGYTF. The CDR3 DNA follows: TGCGCCAGCAGCCCGGACAGGGGAGACGGCTACACCTTC.

This clone occurred once. The chain carries TRBV27 and TRBJ2-7; 7 bases are shared with TRBD1. Germline V gene lookup returns CDR1 MNHEY and CDR2 SMNVEV (reference sequence). This CDR3 region has 14 residues. Trimming took 3 bases from V and 2 from J; bases not matched to a gene: 4. CDR3 DNA sequence: TGTGCCAGCAGTTTCCGGGACAGAGCCTACGAGCAGTACTTC. Residues: CASSFRDRAYEQYF.

V and J are TRBV2 and TRBJ1-2; 9 bases map to TRBD1. The V segment lost 6 bases and the J segment 1 base; nucleotides outside the gene matches: 0. CDR3 length: 13 residues. Germline CDR1 is SNHLY and CDR2 is FYNNEI. The CDR3 is CASRTGGNYGYTF. Written as DNA, the CDR3 is TGTGCCAGCAGGACAGGGGGTAACTATGGCTACACCTTC.

V usage is TRBV5-4 and J usage is TRBJ1-2, with 7 bases aligning to TRBD1. This CDR3 has 13 residues. Germline V gene lookup returns CDR1 SGHNT and CDR2 YYREEE (reference sequence). V dropped 6 bases and J dropped 4; count of bases not matched to a gene: 6. The CDR3 region is CASTTRGIYGYTF. In nucleotides, the CDR3 is TGTGCCAGCACCACCAGGGGGATCTATGGCTACACCTTC. Full variable domain (rest looked up from reference TRBV5-4 and TRBJ1-2): ETGVTQSPTHLIKTRGQQVTLRCSSQSGHNTVSWYQQALGQGPQFIFQYYREEENGRGNFPPRFSGLQFPNYSSELNVNALELDDSALYLCASTTRGIYGYTFGSGTRLTVV.

This clone was detected only once. The V call is TRBV5-1, the J call TRBJ1-1; 11 nucleotides agree with TRBD1. With 4 bases clipped from V and 5 bases from J, the junction kept 7 bases outside the gene matches. The CDR3 spans 15 residues. Germline CDR1 reads SGHRS; CDR2 reads YFSETQ. CDR3: CASSDGDRGYTEAFF. The CDR3, as DNA: TGCGCCAGCAGCGACGGGGACAGGGGGTATACTGAAGCTTTCTTT.

V is TRBV5-5 and J is TRBJ1-3, with unresolved D. The CDR3 is 13 amino acids. V was pared by 4 bases and J by 2 bases, with 7 bases between. Germline CDR1 and CDR2: SGHKS and YYEKEE (reference sequence). The CDR3 DNA is TGTGCCAGCAGCAGCGAAGCTGGAAACACCATATATTTT. It encodes CASSSEAGNTIYF. Variable domain in full (rest from reference TRBV5-5 and TRBJ1-3): DAGVTQSPTHLIKTRGQQVTLRCSPISGHKSVSWYQQVLGQGPQFIFQYYEKEERGRGNFPDRFSARQFPNYSSELNVNALLLGDSALYLCASSSEAGNTIYFGEGSWLTVV.

The V and J genes are TRBV6-1 and TRBJ2-5; 14 positions agree with TRBD2. The germline CDR1 and CDR2 sequences are MNHNS and SASEGT. CDR3 length: 17 amino acids. The J segment lost 5 bases and the V segment lost 4 bases, leaving 9 bases of the junction unmatched. The CDR3 DNA follows: TGTGCCAGCAGTGTCTTGACTAGCGGGAGGGGTGGGGAGACCCAGTACTTC. This gives the protein CASSVLTSGRGGETQYF.

The V call is TRBV29-1, the J call TRBJ2-1, with 7 bases identical to TRBD2. Germline V lookup: CDR1 SQVTM, CDR2 ANQGSEA. The CDR3 contains 14 residues. V shed 1 base, J shed 4 bases, and the junction held 4 bases outside the gene matches. The CDR3 loop is CSVEGAGSYNEQFF. The CDR3 DNA reads as TGCAGCGTTGAAGGAGCGGGATCTTACAATGAGCAGTTCTTC.

This clone has more than one count but fewer than ten. V gene TRBV19 combines with J gene TRBJ2-1; D remains ambiguous. The V gene lost 6 bases and the J gene lost 0 bases, with 15 bases spanning the gap. In germline, CDR1 is LNHDA, CDR2 SQIVND (reference sequence). This CDR3 has 16 residues. The CDR3 bases are TGTGCCAGTAGGCCCATCGACACTGGCTCCTACAATGAGCAGTTCTTC. It translates to CASRPIDTGSYNEQFF.

The chain uses TRBV19 and TRBJ1-1; TRBD1 might be the D (5 bases). CDR1 LNHDA and CDR2 SQIVND come from the germline V gene (reference sequence). The CDR3 covers 14 residues. V dropped 3 bases and J dropped 0 bases, with 8 bases sitting between them. Written as DNA, the CDR3 is TGTGCCAGTAGTATCAGGGCAGTGAACACTGAAGCTTTCTTT. It codes for CASSIRAVNTEAFF.

The J gene is TRBJ1-4, the V gene TRBV2, with 7 bases that match TRBD1. Trimming at V came to 1 base and at J to 5 bases, leaving 4 bases not matched to a gene. CDR1 is SNHLY, CDR2 FYNNEI, per germline. This CDR3 has 15 amino acids. The CDR3 DNA reads as TGTGCCAGCAGTGAAGGGACAGGCTCAAATGAAAAACTGTTTTTT. This encodes CASSEGTGSNEKLFF. The whole variable domain, remainder taken from reference TRBV2 and TRBJ1-4, is EPEVTQTPSHQVTQMGQEVILRCVPISNHLYFYWYRQILGQKVEFLVSFYNNEISEKSEIFDDQFSVERPDGSNFTLKIRSTKLEDSAMYFCASSEGTGSNEKLFFGSGTQLSVL.

This sequence joins TRBV15 and TRBJ1-4, with 7 bases fitting TRBD1. The CDR3 has 15 amino acids. CDR1 and CDR2 from the germline V gene are LNHNV and YYDKDF (reference sequence). Unmatched junction bases numbered 3, after V lost 1 base and J lost 4 bases. DNA for the CDR3: TGTGCCACCAGCAGAGGAGGGACAGATAATGAAAAACTGTTTTTT. Translated: CATSRGGTDNEKLFF.

This clone has only a few counts. V gene TRBV6-2 or TRBV6-3 combines with J gene TRBJ1-1; TRBD1 might be the D (5 bases). This CDR3 is built from 14 residues. Germline-derived CDR1 and CDR2 are MNHEY and SVGEGT. Trimming removed 0 bases at V and 11 bases at J, with 16 bases between. The CDR3 DNA follows: TGTGCCAGCAGTTACTCTTCCAGGGAGGGTCGGGCTTTCTTT. This encodes CASSYSSREGRAFF.

This clone was seen more than once but under ten times. This chain links TRBV15 with TRBJ1-1, with 7 bases fitting TRBD1. Trimming removed 0 bases from V and 7 bases from J; junction bases left unmatched: 8. In germline, CDR1 is LNHNV, CDR2 YYDKDF (reference sequence). The CDR3 consists of 15 residues. The CDR3 DNA follows: TGTGCCACCAGCAGAGACCCCGGACAGGCGAATGAAGCTTTCTTT. It codes for CATSRDPGQANEAFF.

This rearrangement joins TRBV29-1 to TRBJ2-5; the match to TRBD2 covers 12 bases. The CDR3 extends over 14 amino acids. Germline assignment: CDR1 SQVTM and CDR2 ANQGSEA. With 7 bases clipped from V and 5 bases from J, the junction kept 8 bases outside the gene matches. The CDR3 here is CSALTSGSVETQYF. In nucleotides, the CDR3 is TGCAGCGCCCTGACTAGCGGGAGTGTGGAGACCCAGTACTTC.

As DNA, the CDR3 is TGTGCCAGCAGTCCTTCTCAGGGCTTTGGAAACACCATATATTTT. This encodes CASSPSQGFGNTIYF. The chain couples TRBV28 to TRBJ1-3, with D perhaps TRBD1 (5 bases). Trimming stripped 5 bases from V and 3 bases from J, with 14 bases between. CDR3 length: 15 residues. CDR1 is MDHEN, CDR2 SYDVKM, per germline. Looking up the rest from reference TRBV28 and TRBJ1-3 gives the full variable domain: DVKVTQSSRYLVKRTGEKVFLECVQDMDHENMFWYRQDPGLGLRLIYFSYDVKMKEKGDIPEGYSVSREKKERFSLILESASTNQTSMYLCASSPSQGFGNTIYFGEGSWLTVV.

V gene TRBV7-6 combines with J gene TRBJ2-5, with 8 nucleotides matching TRBD2. Losses at the gene ends were 7 bases for V and 5 bases for J; bases not matched to a gene: 12. CDR3 length equals 15 residues. Germline CDR1 reads SGHVS; CDR2 reads FNYEAQ. As DNA, the CDR3 is TGTGCCAGCAAGTTTTTGACGGGGGGGCGTGAGACCCAGTACTTC. This codes for CASKFLTGGRETQYF.

A few counts support this clone. This rearrangement joins TRBV7-8 to TRBJ2-1, with 9 bases fitting TRBD1. The V segment lost 2 bases and the J segment 4 bases; nucleotides outside the gene matches: 6. Germline V gene sequence: CDR1 SGHVS, CDR2 FQNEAQ. CDR3 length: 16 residues. The CDR3 bases are TGTGCCAGCAGCTTATACGGGGGACAGGGTTACAATGAGCAGTTCTTC. Translated, it gives CASSLYGGQGYNEQFF.

This rearrangement joins TRBV30 to TRBJ1-5; possible D gene TRBD1, 5 bases. With 2 bases removed from V and 2 bases from J, the gap between germline ends came to 16 bases. CDR1 is GTSNPN, CDR2 SVGIG, per germline (reference sequence). The CDR3 loop spans 16 amino acids. The CDR3 region has the DNA TGTGCCTGGAGTATCCGGGACTCCTGGGGCAATCAGCCCCAGCATTTT. Translated, it gives CAWSIRDSWGNQPQHF. The full variable domain, rest sourced from reference TRBV30 and TRBJ1-5, is SQTIHQWPATLVQPVGSPLSLECTVEGTSNPNLYWYRQAAGRGLQLLFYSVGIGQISSEVPQNLSASRPQDRQFILSSKKLLLSDSGFYLCAWSIRDSWGNQPQHFGDGTRLSIL.

The chain employs TRBV4-1 and TRBJ1-4; D not certain. Germline CDR1 and CDR2: MGHRA and YSYEKL. The CDR3 sequence is 17 residues long. V lost 4 bases and J 5 bases, leaving 20 bases between the germline ends. CDR3 region: CASSPSAGGWANEKLFF. The CDR3 region has the DNA TGCGCCAGCAGCCCTTCGGCGGGTGGATGGGCGAATGAAAAACTGTTTTTT.

This chain connects TRBV19 to TRBJ2-1; 11 nucleotides line up with TRBD2. The V and J ends lost 1 base and 3 bases, in that order; junction bases with no gene match: 14. The CDR3 is made up of 20 amino acids. Germline V CDR1 and CDR2: LNHDA, SQIVND (reference sequence). The CDR3 spells CASSIVRRGTGTSGYNEQFF. The CDR3, as DNA: TGTGCCAGTAGTATAGTCAGAAGGGGGACCGGGACTAGCGGCTACAATGAGCAGTTCTTC.

This chain joins TRBV5-8 and TRBJ1-3; unclear D gene. Germline CDR1 is SGHTS and CDR2 is YDEGEE. The CDR3 spans 16 residues. The V and J ends lost 3 bases and 0 bases respectively, with 13 bases between them. CDR3 bases: TGTGCCAGCAGCTGGCGGGTGCGTTACTCTGGAAACACCATATATTTT. It specifies CASSWRVRYSGNTIYF.

The gene calls are TRBV20-1 and TRBJ1-2; TRBD1 agrees at 7 bases. Germline loops: CDR1 DFQATT, CDR2 SNEGSKA (reference sequence). This CDR3 region has 11 residues. Unmatched junction bases numbered 2, after V lost 5 bases and J lost 5 bases. Written as DNA, the CDR3 is TGCAGTGCTTGGGACAGTTATGGCTACACCTTC. Translated: CSAWDSYGYTF.

This chain uses TRBV9 with TRBJ2-2, with D tentatively TRBD2 (6 bases). Per germline, CDR1 SGDLS and CDR2 YYNGEE. The CDR3 length is 16 residues. The ends were cut back, 5 bases at V and 3 bases at J, with 17 bases in the middle. CDR3 in amino acids: CASRLGWSGDTGELFF. The DNA for the CDR3 is TGTGCCAGCAGATTAGGGTGGTCGGGGGACACCGGGGAGCTGTTTTTT.

The chain uses TRBV11-2 and TRBJ1-1; no reliable D call. The germline gives CDR1 SGHAT, CDR2 FQNNGV. V was clipped by 5 bases and J by 8 bases, with 12 bases between them. This CDR3 is 12 amino acids long. The CDR3 spells CASSPGGLEAFF. In DNA, the CDR3 is TGTGCCAGCAGCCCGGGTGGATTGGAAGCTTTCTTT.

CDR3 protein: CASRQTRGLGYGYTF. Written as DNA, the CDR3 is TGTGCCAGCAGGCAAACAAGGGGGCTCGGCTATGGCTACACCTTC. The rearrangement uses TRBV7-2 and TRBJ1-2; 7 bases fit TRBD1. The CDR3 is made up of 15 amino acids. The V gene's germline CDR1 is SGHTA and CDR2 FQGNSA. J was trimmed by 4 bases and V by 6 bases; bases with no gene match: 11.

The V call is TRBV27, the J call TRBJ1-1, with a tentative D call TRBD1 (5 bases). The length of the CDR3 is 11 residues. CDR1 is MNHEY and CDR2 is SMNVEV in the germline V gene (reference sequence). Trimming took 8 bases from V and 4 from J, leaving 8 bases between them. The DNA for the CDR3 is TGTGCCAGCGGACACACCACTGAAGCTTTCTTT. It yields the protein CASGHTTEAFF.

This clone was seen repeatedly, ten times or more. V is TRBV7-3 and J is TRBJ2-5, with TRBD2 as a possible D gene (6 bases). The CDR3 consists of 13 residues. V lost 5 bases to trimming and J lost 3 bases, with 10 bases between them. Germline loops: CDR1 SGHTA, CDR2 FQGTGA. CDR3 in DNA: TGTGCCAGCAGCATGGGACTCGAAGAGACCCAGTACTTC. The encoded protein is CASSMGLEETQYF.

This sequence joins TRBV20-1 and TRBJ1-2; 7 nucleotides line up with TRBD1. CDR1 DFQATT and CDR2 SNEGSKA come from the germline V gene (reference sequence). Trimming at V came to 3 bases and at J to 4 bases, leaving 5 bases not matched to a gene. This CDR3 has 13 amino acids. In DNA form, the CDR3 reads TGCAGTGCTAGTAAAGGGGGCGGCTATGGCTACACCTTC. Encoded protein: CSASKGGGYGYTF.

V and J are TRBV1 and TRBJ2-2; no check of the table's D call, TRBD1, against the DNA was made. TRBV1 is listed as a pseudogene. The CDR3 is 14 amino acids. The CDR3 DNA is TGCACCAGCAGCGGACAGGGGAACACCGGGGAGCTGTTTTTT. This gives the protein CTSSGQGNTGELFF.